This T cell receptor beta chain came from a study of blood T cells in healthy people across ages. A sample-barcoded 5' primer and a J-beta primer mix were used in a second PCR of roughly 7 to 12 cycles. A single record per CDR3 protein comes from TCRdb applying MiXCR to the 5' RACE reads. The sample contains 2 million or so distinct CDR3 sequences, around 50% of which appear only once. The V end lost 4 bases, the J end lost 0 bases, and 12 bases lay between the germline ends. The CDR3 sequence is 16 residues long. Germline assignment: CDR1 LGHNA and CDR2 YNFKEQ. The V call is TRBV4-2, the J call TRBJ1-4; possibly TRBD1 for D (5 bases). Sequenced sample: blood. The origin of this receptor is a woman in her forties in good health. CDR3 residues: CASSRGIYATNEKLFF. The DNA of the CDR3 is TGTGCCAGCAGCCGGGGGATATATGCAACTAATGAAAAACTGTTTTTT.